The count of the clone carrying this TCR beta chain is one. This sample is part of a study of CD8 T cells in Susac syndrome. The V gene end was trimmed by 6 bases and the J gene end by 4 bases; junction bases not matched to a gene: 20. This CDR3 comprises 18 residues. The germline V gene encodes CDR1 MDHEN and CDR2 SYDVKM. Random hexamers were used to reverse transcribe the RNA input (about 0.5 to 1 ug). A single record per CDR3 protein comes from TCRdb applying MiXCR to the immunoSEQ multiplex PCR reads. The sample has 170,000 or so distinct CDR3 sequences, approximately 95% seen once; the top ten hold around 0.12%.

The source material was CD4+ T cells from PBMCs. The chain is built from TRBV28 and TRBJ2-5; 7 bases fit TRBD1. The clonotype was recovered from a human donor with Susac syndrome. CDR3 protein: CASSPPPGQRNSGETQYF. DNA of the CDR3: TGTGCCAGCAGCCCCCCGCCGGGACAGCGAAACTCAGGAGAGACCCAGTACTTC.